The present entry profiles one T cell receptor beta chain with its context. The entry originates in a study of blood T cell repertoires in COVID-19. Study information: The analysed material was cDNA or gDNA that came from T cells, B-cell-depleted T cells, or PBMCs.

Categorization into cohorts depended on clinical history that participants reported. This CDR3 region has 13 residues. Trimming stripped 6 bases from V and 3 bases from J, with 9 bases between. CDR1 is MNHEY and CDR2 is SVGAGI in the germline V gene. Per the original data handling: Estimation of nucleated cell counts was performed using reference gene primer amplification. Some clones are missing from TCRdb's copy, which holds only in-frame ones; the method was immunoSEQ multiplex PCR. V and J calls and clone size follow that table, whereas D and trimming were derived from the DNA. The repertoire includes about 140,000 clones, approximately 84% of them detected once, and 1.5% to 2% sits in the top ten.

This receptor was identified in a woman in her late teens or twenties who had been exposed to COVID-19. Sequencing used PBMCs or T cells enriched from blood (not recorded which). The chain links TRBV6-5 to TRBJ2-1; tentatively, D is TRBD2 (5 bases). The CDR3 sequence is CASRRGRYNEQFF. CDR3 in DNA: TGTGCCAGCAGGCGCGGGCGCTACAATGAGCAGTTCTTC.